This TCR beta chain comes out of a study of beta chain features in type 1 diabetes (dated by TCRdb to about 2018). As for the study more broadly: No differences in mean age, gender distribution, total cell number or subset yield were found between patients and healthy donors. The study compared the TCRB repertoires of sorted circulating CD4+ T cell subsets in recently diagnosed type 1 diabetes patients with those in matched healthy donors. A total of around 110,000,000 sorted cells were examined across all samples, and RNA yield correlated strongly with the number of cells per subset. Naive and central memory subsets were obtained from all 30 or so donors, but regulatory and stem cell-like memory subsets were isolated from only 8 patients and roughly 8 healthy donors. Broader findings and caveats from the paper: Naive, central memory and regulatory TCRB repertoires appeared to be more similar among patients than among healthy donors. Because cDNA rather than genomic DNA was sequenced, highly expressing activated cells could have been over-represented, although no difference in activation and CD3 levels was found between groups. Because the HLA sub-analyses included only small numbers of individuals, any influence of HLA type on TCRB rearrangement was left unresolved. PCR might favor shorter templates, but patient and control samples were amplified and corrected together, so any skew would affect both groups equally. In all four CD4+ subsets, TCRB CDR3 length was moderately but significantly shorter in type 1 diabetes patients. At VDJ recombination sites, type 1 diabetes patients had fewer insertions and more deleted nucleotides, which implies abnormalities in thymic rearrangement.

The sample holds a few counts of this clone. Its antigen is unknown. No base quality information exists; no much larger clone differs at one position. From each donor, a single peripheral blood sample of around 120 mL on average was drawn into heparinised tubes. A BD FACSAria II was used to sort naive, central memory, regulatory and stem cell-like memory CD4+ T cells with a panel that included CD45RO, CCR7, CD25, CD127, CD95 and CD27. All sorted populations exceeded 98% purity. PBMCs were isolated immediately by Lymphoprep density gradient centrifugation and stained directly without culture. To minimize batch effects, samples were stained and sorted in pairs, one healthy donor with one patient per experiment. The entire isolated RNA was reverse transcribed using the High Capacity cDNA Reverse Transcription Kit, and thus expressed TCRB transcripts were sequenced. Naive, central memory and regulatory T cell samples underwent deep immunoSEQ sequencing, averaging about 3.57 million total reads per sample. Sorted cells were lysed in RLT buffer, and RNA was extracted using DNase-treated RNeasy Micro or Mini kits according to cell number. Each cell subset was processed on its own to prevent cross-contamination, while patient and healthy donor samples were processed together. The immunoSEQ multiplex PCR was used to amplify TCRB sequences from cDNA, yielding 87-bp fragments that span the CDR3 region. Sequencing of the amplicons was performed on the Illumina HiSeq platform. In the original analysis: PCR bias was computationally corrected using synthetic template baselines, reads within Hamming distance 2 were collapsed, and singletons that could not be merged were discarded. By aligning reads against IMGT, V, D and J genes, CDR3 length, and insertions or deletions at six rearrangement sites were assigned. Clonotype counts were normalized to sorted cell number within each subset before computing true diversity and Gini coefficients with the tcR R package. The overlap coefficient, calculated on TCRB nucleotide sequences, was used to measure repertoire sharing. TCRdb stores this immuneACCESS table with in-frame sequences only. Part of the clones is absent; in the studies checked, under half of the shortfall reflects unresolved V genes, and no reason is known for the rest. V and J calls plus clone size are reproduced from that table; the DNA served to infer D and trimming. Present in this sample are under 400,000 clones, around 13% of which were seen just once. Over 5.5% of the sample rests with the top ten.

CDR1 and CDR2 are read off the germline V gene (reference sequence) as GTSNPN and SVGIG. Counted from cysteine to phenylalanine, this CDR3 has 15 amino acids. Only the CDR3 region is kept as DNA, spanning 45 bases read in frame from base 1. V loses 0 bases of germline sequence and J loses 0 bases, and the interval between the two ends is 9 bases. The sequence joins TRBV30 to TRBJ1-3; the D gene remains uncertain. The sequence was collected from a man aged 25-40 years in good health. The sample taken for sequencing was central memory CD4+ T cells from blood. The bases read TGTGCCTGGAGTGTACGAAGAACCTCTGGAAACACCATATATTTT. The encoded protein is CAWSVRRTSGNTIYF.